This record covers a single T cell receptor beta chain. Antigen: not known. Other DNA variants within this sample encode the same CDR3. The data are from a study of beta chain features in type 1 diabetes. The study's findings and limits: When cDNA is sequenced, cells with high TCR expression could be over-represented. Type 1 diabetes patients had VDJ junctions that carried fewer insertions and more deletions.

CDR1 and CDR2 from the germline V gene are SGHRS and YFSETQ. The CDR3 covers 15 residues. V lost 1 base, J lost 4 bases, and 3 bases stayed unmatched. Investigators reverse transcribed all isolated RNA, so they sequenced expressed TCRB transcripts. Generated by immunoSEQ multiplex PCR, the TCRdb table keeps only in-frame clones and is missing some. The repertoire holds about 150,000 clones, with about 7.3% as singletons. The chain is built from TRBV5-1 and TRBJ2-3; TRBD2 agrees at 10 bases. The sequencing sample was made of central memory CD4+ T cells from blood. The source is a man between 18 and 35 years old in good health. CDR3 sequence reads: CASSLSSGGADTQYF. CDR3 sequence (DNA): TGCGCCAGCAGCTTGTCTAGCGGGGGAGCAGATACGCAGTATTTT.